The 19 T cell receptor beta chains presented below share a single source sample, sequenced in a study of blood T cell repertoires in COVID-19. Clones were read by immunoSEQ multiplex PCR, and TCRdb kept only the in-frame ones, dropping some. The repertoire holds some 260,000 clones, with nearly 90% as singletons. The sequenced sample was peripheral blood. Source of these receptors: a woman in her twenties or thirties with acute or convalescent COVID-19.

The V and J genes are TRBV7-2 and TRBJ1-3; D is ambiguous. Germline CDR1 SGHTA, CDR2 FQGNSA. V shed 0 bases and J shed 0 bases, with 9 bases lying between them. The CDR3 contains 16 residues. CDR3 bases: TGTGCCAGCAGCTTAGCGCAGGTTGACTCTGGAAACACCATATATTTT. Protein sequence: CASSLAQVDSGNTIYF.

The chain has TRBV27 and TRBJ1-2, with TRBD1 as a possible D gene (5 bases). Trimming took off 4 bases at V and 4 bases at J, with 13 bases between the two ends. The length of the CDR3 is 14 residues. Germline V lookup: CDR1 MNHEY, CDR2 SMNVEV (reference sequence). CDR3 in amino acids: CASSSLGGTYGYTF. In DNA form, the CDR3 reads TGTGCCAGCAGTTCTCTAGGAGGGACCTATGGCTACACCTTC.

V gene TRBV9 combines with J gene TRBJ1-4; D is unresolved. The V gene's germline CDR1 is SGDLS and CDR2 YYNGEE. The CDR3 totals 15 residues. V was clipped by 4 bases and J by 4 bases, with 14 bases between them. The CDR3 sequence: CASSPSGQLNEKLFF. The CDR3 nucleotides read TGTGCCAGCAGCCCTAGCGGGCAGCTTAATGAAAAACTGTTTTTT.

The V and J genes are TRBV5-1 and TRBJ1-1, with 8 bases fitting TRBD1. After removal of 4 bases from V and 5 bases from J, the junction contained 10 bases not matched to a gene. CDR1 and CDR2 (germline): SGHRS, YFSETQ. The CDR3 is 15 residues long. The CDR3 DNA reads TGCGCCAGCAGCCCTGGGACAGGCGAAGGAACTGAAGCTTTCTTT. Protein: CASSPGTGEGTEAFF. The full variable domain, with the rest looked up from reference TRBV5-1 and TRBJ1-1, is KAGVTQTPRYLIKTRGQQVTLSCSPISGHRSVSWYQQTPGQGLQFLFEYFSETQRNKGNFPGRFSGRQFSNSRSEMNVSTLELGDSALYLCASSPGTGEGTEAFFGQGTRLTVV.

The rearrangement links TRBV19 to TRBJ1-3; D is perhaps TRBD1 (6 bases). The CDR3 sequence is 16 residues long. V was trimmed by 4 bases and J by 0 bases, leaving 13 bases between them. CDR1 LNHDA and CDR2 SQIVND come from the germline V gene (reference sequence). The CDR3 region is CASSNPGGASGNTIYF. Written as DNA, the CDR3 is TGTGCCAGTAGTAACCCCGGGGGGGCCTCTGGAAACACCATATATTTT. The variable domain in full, completed from reference TRBV19 and TRBJ1-3, reads DGGITQSPKYLFRKEGQNVTLSCEQNLNHDAMYWYRQDPGQGLRLIYYSQIVNDFQKGDIAEGYSVSREKKESFPLTVTSAQKNPTAFYLCASSNPGGASGNTIYFGEGSWLTVV.

The chain recombines TRBV7-3 with TRBJ2-5; TRBD2 is a possible D gene (5 bases). Per germline, CDR1 SGHTA and CDR2 FQGTGA. V was cut by 2 bases and J by 1 base, with 8 bases left in between. This CDR3 contains 14 residues. The CDR3 region has the DNA TGTGCCAGCAGCTTAGGCGGGCTCCAAGAGACCCAGTACTTC. Translated: CASSLGGLQETQYF.

V and J are TRBV4-3 and TRBJ2-2, with TRBD1 as a possible D gene (6 bases). V gave up 6 bases and J gave up 7 bases, with 9 bases separating them. CDR3 length: 12 amino acids. Germline V gives CDR1 LGHNA, CDR2 YSLEER. The CDR3 nucleotides read TGCGCCAGCAGTTACAGGGTCGGGGAGCTGTTTTTT. Protein product: CASSYRVGELFF.

This chain uses TRBV3-1 (or the pseudogene TRBV3-2) with TRBJ2-5; TRBD2 might be the D (5 bases). Germline CDR1 reads LGHDT; CDR2 reads YNNKEL (reference sequence). With 4 bases removed from V and 8 bases from J, the gap between germline ends came to 8 bases. CDR3 length equals 11 residues. CDR3 DNA sequence: TGTGCCAGCAGCCTTCGGGGAACCCAGTACTTC. Its protein is CASSLRGTQYF.

The chain has TRBV5-1 and TRBJ2-3; 15 positions match TRBD2. Germline V gene data show CDR1 as SGHRS and CDR2 as YFSETQ. The J segment lost 0 bases and the V segment lost 3 bases, leaving 5 bases of the junction unmatched. This CDR3 comprises 18 residues. CDR3 amino acids: CASSSGLAGGLSTDTQYF. CDR3 nucleotides: TGCGCCAGCAGCTCGGGACTAGCGGGAGGATTAAGCACAGATACGCAGTATTTT. The full variable domain, completed using reference TRBV5-1 and TRBJ2-3, is KAGVTQTPRYLIKTRGQQVTLSCSPISGHRSVSWYQQTPGQGLQFLFEYFSETQRNKGNFPGRFSGRQFSNSRSEMNVSTLELGDSALYLCASSSGLAGGLSTDTQYFGPGTRLTVL.

V is TRBV4-3 and J is TRBJ2-1; TRBD2 matches 12 bases. The CDR3 spans 13 residues. CDR1 and CDR2 (germline): LGHNA, YSLEER. J was trimmed by 6 bases and V by 7 bases; bases with no gene match: 1. The CDR3, as DNA: TGCGCCAGCAAACTAGCGGGAGGCAATGAGCAGTTCTTC. Protein sequence: CASKLAGGNEQFF.

This rearrangement joins TRBV15 to TRBJ2-2; 13 nucleotides align to TRBD2. CDR3 size: 22 residues. Germline V gene sequence: CDR1 LNHNV, CDR2 YYDKDF (reference sequence). The trim removed 3 bases at V and 10 bases at J, leaving 26 bases unmatched. CDR3 residues: CATSSLSRLLKRTSGRIEELFF. The CDR3 DNA sequence: TGTGCCACCAGCAGCCTTTCCCGACTTTTGAAAAGGACTAGCGGGAGAATCGAGGAGCTGTTTTTT.

The chain links TRBV18 to TRBJ1-1; perhaps TRBD1 as D (6 bases). Germline-derived CDR1 and CDR2 are KGHSH and LQKENI. The CDR3 has 14 amino acids. V was cut by 6 bases and J by 3 bases, with 14 bases left in between. CDR3 sequence (DNA): TGTGCCAGCTCTCCAAGGGGGTCCGACACTGAAGCTTTCTTT. Its protein is CASSPRGSDTEAFF. The complete variable domain, with remaining parts taken from reference TRBV18 and TRBJ1-1, reads NAGVMQNPRHLVRRRGQEARLRCSPMKGHSHVYWYRQLPEEGLKFMVYLQKENIIDESGMPKERFSAEFPKEGPSILRIQQVVRGDSAAYFCASSPRGSDTEAFFGQGTRLTVV.

The gene calls are TRBV6-6 and TRBJ1-1, with TRBD1 matching over 10 bases. V was clipped by 7 bases and J by 1 base; unmatched bases: 3. The CDR3 sequence is 14 residues long. Germline V gene lookup returns CDR1 MNHNY and CDR2 SVGAGI (reference sequence). Here the CDR3 reads CASKRDRGNTEAFF. The CDR3 bases are TGTGCCAGCAAGAGGGACAGGGGGAACACTGAAGCTTTCTTT.

The CDR3 sequence: CASSLGQGRTEAFF. In nucleotides, the CDR3 is TGTGCCAGCAGCTTGGGACAGGGGAGAACTGAAGCTTTCTTT. The chain combines TRBV11-2 with TRBJ1-1, with 10 bases identical to TRBD1. The germline V gene has CDR1 SGHAT and CDR2 FQNNGV. Trimming removed 3 bases from V and 5 bases from J; junction bases left unmatched: 3. This CDR3 spans 14 amino acids.

To note about this clone: The same CDR3 also results from other DNA sequences found in this sample. The chain couples TRBV12-3 or TRBV12-4 to TRBJ1-1; D remains ambiguous. The CDR3 extends over 13 amino acids. V was trimmed by 2 bases and J by 1 base, leaving 5 bases between them. The CDR3 DNA is TGTGCCAGCAGTTTACCAGGGAACACTGAAGCTTTCTTT. As protein: CASSLPGNTEAFF.

The chain recombines TRBV28 with TRBJ2-1; TRBD1 matches at 7 bases. Trimming removed 7 bases from V and 2 bases from J; junction bases left unmatched: 8. CDR1 is MDHEN, CDR2 SYDVKM, per germline. This CDR3 is built from 15 residues. As DNA, the CDR3 is TGTGCCAGCACCTTAGGGCAGGGGGCCTACAATGAGCAGTTCTTC. Protein: CASTLGQGAYNEQFF.

This clone has only one observation. The junction shows a germline mismatch at one end, possibly a read error. The chain carries TRBV7-9 and TRBJ2-3; 8 bases match TRBD2. The CDR3 covers 16 residues. Germline V CDR1 and CDR2: SEHNR, FQNEAQ (reference sequence). The CDR3, as DNA: TGTGCCACCAGCCGGATGGTAGCGGGGCCCACAGATACGCAGTATTTT. It codes for CATSRMVAGPTDTQYF. The entire variable domain, with the rest obtained from reference TRBV7-9 and TRBJ2-3, is as follows: DTGVSQNPRHKITKRGQNVTFRCDPISEHNRLYWYRQTLGQGPEFLTYFQNEAQLEKSRLLSDRFSAERPKGSFSTLEIQRTEQGDSAMYLCATSRMVAGPTDTQYFGPGTRLTVL.

V gene TRBV7-7 combines with J gene TRBJ2-7; 7 nucleotides align to TRBD1. V was pared by 5 bases and J by 6 bases, with 13 bases of the junction left unmatched. This CDR3 comprises 15 residues. Germline CDR1 and CDR2: SSHAT and FNYEAQ (reference sequence). CDR3 in amino acids: CASSPGDRVEGEQYF. CDR3 nucleotides: TGTGCCAGCAGCCCAGGTGACAGGGTCGAGGGCGAGCAGTACTTC. The variable domain in full, with the rest retrieved from reference TRBV7-7 and TRBJ2-7, is GAGVSQSPRYKVTKRGQDVTLRCDPISSHATLYWYQQALGQGPEFLTYFNYEAQPDKSGLPSDRFSAERPEGSISTLTIQRTEQRDSAMYRCASSPGDRVEGEQYFGPGTRLTVT.

This sequence joins TRBV5-1 and TRBJ2-1, with 12 bases fitting TRBD2. This CDR3 comprises 16 residues. Germline V gene data show CDR1 as SGHRS and CDR2 as YFSETQ. The V segment lost 3 bases and the J segment 2 bases; nucleotides outside the gene matches: 3. The CDR3 region is CASSSGLAGTYNEQFF. The CDR3 region has the DNA TGCGCCAGCAGCTCAGGACTAGCGGGAACCTACAATGAGCAGTTCTTC. The full variable domain, rest sourced from reference TRBV5-1 and TRBJ2-1, is KAGVTQTPRYLIKTRGQQVTLSCSPISGHRSVSWYQQTPGQGLQFLFEYFSETQRNKGNFPGRFSGRQFSNSRSEMNVSTLELGDSALYLCASSSGLAGTYNEQFFGPGTRLTVL.